Reported below is one TCR beta chain. Its cognate antigen is unknown. This PCR relied on a set of 60 Vbeta primers and 13 Jbeta primers. Using immunoSEQ multiplex PCR, the repertoire was profiled, and TCRdb retains in-frame clones only, with some absent. The repertoire holds approximately 180,000 clones, with roughly 79% as singletons. This entry comes from a study of cytomegalovirus exposure and HLA in healthy donors. Study background: T cells numbering about 200 million yielded some 100 million unique TCR beta sequences in an earlier analysis. Study-wide results and limits: With later analysis, a missense DCLRE1C variant became linked to TCR beta V- and J-gene trimming. About 87% or about 30% of the time was how often most TCR beta V segments were productive, according to an earlier analysis.

Healthy donors of bone marrow made up the group. Germline V gene lookup returns CDR1 SGHTA and CDR2 FQGNSA. Trimming took 4 bases from V and 6 from J; bases not matched to a gene: 5. This CDR3 region has 15 residues. The chain joins TRBV7-2 to TRBJ1-5; 11 bases line up with TRBD1. The sequenced material came from PBMCs. The sequence was collected from a male donor in good health and CMV-seronegative. In DNA, the CDR3 is TGTGCCAGCAGCTCAGGACAGGGGGCAGGTCAGCCCCAGCATTTT. Translating it yields CASSSGQGAGQPQHF.